This TCR beta chain was recovered during a study of blood T cell repertoires in COVID-19. Produced via immunoSEQ multiplex PCR; TCRdb's table is partial and in-frame only. Of roughly 100,000 clones listed, approximately 84% are singletons. Trimming removed 2 bases from V and 0 bases from J, with 7 bases in between. The V gene's germline CDR1 is KGHSH and CDR2 LQKENI. This CDR3 region has 15 residues. The clonotype originates from a man between 65 and 85 years old with acute or convalescent COVID-19. The chain links TRBV18 to TRBJ2-2; a weak D match, TRBD2 (6 bases). The sequencing input was peripheral blood. The CDR3: CASSPGGTNTGELFF. CDR3 sequence (DNA): TGTGCCAGCTCACCAGGGGGGACGAACACCGGGGAGCTGTTTTTT. The full variable domain, in which reference TRBV18 and TRBJ2-2 provide the parts outside the CDR3, is NAGVMQNPRHLVRRRGQEARLRCSPMKGHSHVYWYRQLPEEGLKFMVYLQKENIIDESGMPKERFSAEFPKEGPSILRIQQVVRGDSAAYFCASSPGGTNTGELFFGEGSRLTVL.